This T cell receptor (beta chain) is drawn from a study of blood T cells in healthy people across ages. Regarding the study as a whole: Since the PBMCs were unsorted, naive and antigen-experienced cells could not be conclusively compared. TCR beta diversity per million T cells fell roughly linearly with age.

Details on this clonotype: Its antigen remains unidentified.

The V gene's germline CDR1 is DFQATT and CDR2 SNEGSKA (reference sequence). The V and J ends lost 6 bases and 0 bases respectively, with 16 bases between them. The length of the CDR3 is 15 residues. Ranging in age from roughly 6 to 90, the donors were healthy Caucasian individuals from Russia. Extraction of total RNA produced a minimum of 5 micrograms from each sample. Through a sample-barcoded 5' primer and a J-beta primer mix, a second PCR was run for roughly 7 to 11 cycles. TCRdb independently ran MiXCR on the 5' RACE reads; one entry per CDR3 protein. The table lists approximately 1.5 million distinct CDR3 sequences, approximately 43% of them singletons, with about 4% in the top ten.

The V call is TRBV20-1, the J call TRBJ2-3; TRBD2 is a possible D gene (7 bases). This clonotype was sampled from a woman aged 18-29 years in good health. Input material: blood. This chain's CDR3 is CSALGGPLSTDTQYF. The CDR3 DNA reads TGCAGTGCCCTGGGGGGGCCCCTTAGCACAGATACGCAGTATTTT.